This T cell receptor (beta chain) was captured in a study of cytomegalovirus exposure and HLA in healthy donors. Study as a whole: In terms of ancestry, the Caucasian-associated cluster contained roughly 81% of the approximately 400 genotyped donors. Regarding the study as a whole: Within an earlier analysis, most TCR beta V segments proved productive either about 87% or about 30% of the time. The classifier reportedly diagnosed cytomegalovirus status with high specificity and sensitivity.

Note on this clone: What it binds is unknown.

The PCR ran on 60 Vbeta and 13 Jbeta primers. Some clones are missing from TCRdb's copy, which holds only in-frame ones; the method was immunoSEQ multiplex PCR. The sample's table shows 40,000 to 55,000 clones. Germline assignment: CDR1 SGHRS and CDR2 YFSETQ. With 4 bases removed from V and 2 bases from J, the gap between germline ends came to 5 bases. The CDR3 extends over 12 amino acids. The rearrangement links TRBV5-1 to TRBJ2-3; no definite D call. Sequencing was carried out using PBMCs. The receptor's source is a male donor in good health and CMV-seropositive. CDR3 protein: CASSPNTDTQYF. The CDR3 DNA reads TGCGCCAGCAGCCCTAACACAGATACGCAGTATTTT.